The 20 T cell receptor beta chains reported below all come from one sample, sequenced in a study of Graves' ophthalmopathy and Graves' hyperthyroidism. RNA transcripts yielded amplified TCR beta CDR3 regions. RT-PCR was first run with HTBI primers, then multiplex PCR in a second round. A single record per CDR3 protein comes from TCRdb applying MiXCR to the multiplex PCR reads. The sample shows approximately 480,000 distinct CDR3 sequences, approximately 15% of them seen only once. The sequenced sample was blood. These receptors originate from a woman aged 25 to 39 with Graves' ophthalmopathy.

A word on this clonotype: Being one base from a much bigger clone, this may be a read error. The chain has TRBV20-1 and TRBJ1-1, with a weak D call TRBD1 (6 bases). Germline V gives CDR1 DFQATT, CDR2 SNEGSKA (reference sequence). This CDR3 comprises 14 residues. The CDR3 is CCAIVARGNTEAFF. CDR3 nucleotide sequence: TGCTGTGCCATAGTGGCCAGGGGGAACACTGAAGCTTTCTTT.

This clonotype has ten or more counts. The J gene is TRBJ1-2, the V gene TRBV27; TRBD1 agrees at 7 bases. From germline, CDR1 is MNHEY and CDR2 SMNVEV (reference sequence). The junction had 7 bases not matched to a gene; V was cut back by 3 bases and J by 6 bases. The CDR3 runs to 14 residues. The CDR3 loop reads CASSLGQGGNGYTF. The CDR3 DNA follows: TGTGCCAGCAGTTTGGGGCAGGGGGGCAATGGCTACACCTTC.

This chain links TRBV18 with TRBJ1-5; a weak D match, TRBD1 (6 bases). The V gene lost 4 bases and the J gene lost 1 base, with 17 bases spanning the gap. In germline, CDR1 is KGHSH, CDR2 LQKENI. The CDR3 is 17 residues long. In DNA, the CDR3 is TGTGCCAGCTCACGGATAAAGACAGGATGGAGCAATCAGCCCCAGCATTTT. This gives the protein CASSRIKTGWSNQPQHF.

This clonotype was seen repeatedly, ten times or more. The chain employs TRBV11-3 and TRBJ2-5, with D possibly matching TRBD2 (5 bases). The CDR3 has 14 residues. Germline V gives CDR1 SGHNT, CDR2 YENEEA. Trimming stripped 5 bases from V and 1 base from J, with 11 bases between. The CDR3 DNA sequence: TGTGCCAGCAGCACCCGACTAATCCAAGAGACCCAGTACTTC. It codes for CASSTRLIQETQYF.

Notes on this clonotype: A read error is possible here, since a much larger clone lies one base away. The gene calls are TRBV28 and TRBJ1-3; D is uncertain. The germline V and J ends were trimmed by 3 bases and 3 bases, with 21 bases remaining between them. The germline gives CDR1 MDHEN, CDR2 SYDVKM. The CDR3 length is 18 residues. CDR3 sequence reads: CASSFSGRTPESGNTIYF. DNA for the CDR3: TGTGCCAGCAGTTTTTCCGGACGGACCCCTGAGAGTGGAAACACCATATATTTT.

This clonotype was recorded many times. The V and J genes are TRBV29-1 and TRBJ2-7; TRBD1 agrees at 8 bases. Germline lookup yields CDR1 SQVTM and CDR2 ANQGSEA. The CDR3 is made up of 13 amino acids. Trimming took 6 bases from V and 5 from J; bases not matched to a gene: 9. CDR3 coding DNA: TGCAGCGTCGGCTCAGGGGGCTATAACGAGCAGTACTTC. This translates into CSVGSGGYNEQYF.

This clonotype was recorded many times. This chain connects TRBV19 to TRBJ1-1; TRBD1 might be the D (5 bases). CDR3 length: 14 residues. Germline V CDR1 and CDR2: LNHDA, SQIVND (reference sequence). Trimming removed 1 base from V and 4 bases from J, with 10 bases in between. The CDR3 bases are TGTGCCAGTAGTATAGGGGGCCCGGGCACTGAAGCTTTCTTT. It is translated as CASSIGGPGTEAFF.

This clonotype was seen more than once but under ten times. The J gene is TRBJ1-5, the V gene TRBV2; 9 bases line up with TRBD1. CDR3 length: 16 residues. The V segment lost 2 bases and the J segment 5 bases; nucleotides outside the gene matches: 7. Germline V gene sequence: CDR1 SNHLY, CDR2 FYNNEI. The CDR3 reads CASSELRRQGDQPQHF. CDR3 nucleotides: TGTGCCAGCAGTGAACTCAGGAGACAGGGGGATCAGCCCCAGCATTTT.

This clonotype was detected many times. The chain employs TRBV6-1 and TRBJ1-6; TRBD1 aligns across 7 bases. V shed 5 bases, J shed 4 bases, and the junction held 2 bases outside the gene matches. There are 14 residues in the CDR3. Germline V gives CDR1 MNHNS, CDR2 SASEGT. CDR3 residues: CASSQTGYNSPLHF. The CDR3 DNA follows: TGTGCCAGCAGTCAGACAGGGTATAATTCACCCCTCCACTTT.

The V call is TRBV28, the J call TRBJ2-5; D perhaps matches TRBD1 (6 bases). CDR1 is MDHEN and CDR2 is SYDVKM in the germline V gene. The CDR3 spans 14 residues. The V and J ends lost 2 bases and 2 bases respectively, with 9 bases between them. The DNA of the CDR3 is TGTGCCAGCAGTTTAATCGGACAGCAAGAGACCCAGTACTTC. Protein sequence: CASSLIGQQETQYF. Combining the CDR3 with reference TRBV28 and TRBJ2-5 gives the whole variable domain DVKVTQSSRYLVKRTGEKVFLECVQDMDHENMFWYRQDPGLGLRLIYFSYDVKMKEKGDIPEGYSVSREKKERFSLILESASTNQTSMYLCASSLIGQQETQYFGPGTRLLVL.

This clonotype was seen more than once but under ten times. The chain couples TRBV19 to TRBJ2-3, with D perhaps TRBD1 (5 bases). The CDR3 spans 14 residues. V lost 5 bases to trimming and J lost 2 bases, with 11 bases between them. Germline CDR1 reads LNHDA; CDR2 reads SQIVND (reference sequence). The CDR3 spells CASSWGGTTDTQYF. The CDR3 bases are TGTGCCAGTAGTTGGGGCGGAACCACAGATACGCAGTATTTT.

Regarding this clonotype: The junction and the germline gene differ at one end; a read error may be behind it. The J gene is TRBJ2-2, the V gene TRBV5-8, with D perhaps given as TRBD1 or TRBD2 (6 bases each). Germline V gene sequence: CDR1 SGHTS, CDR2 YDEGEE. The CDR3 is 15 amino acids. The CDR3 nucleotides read TGTGCCAGCAGCTTGATCGGGGGCTCCACCGGGGAGCTGTGTTTT. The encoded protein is CASSLIGGSTGELCF.

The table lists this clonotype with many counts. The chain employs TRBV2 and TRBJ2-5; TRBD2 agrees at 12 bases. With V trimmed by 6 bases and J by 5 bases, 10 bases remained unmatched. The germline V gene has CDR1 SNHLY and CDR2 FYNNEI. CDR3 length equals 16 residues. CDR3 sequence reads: CASSVGLAGRRETQYF. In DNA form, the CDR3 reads TGTGCCAGCAGCGTCGGACTAGCGGGGAGGAGGGAGACCCAGTACTTC.

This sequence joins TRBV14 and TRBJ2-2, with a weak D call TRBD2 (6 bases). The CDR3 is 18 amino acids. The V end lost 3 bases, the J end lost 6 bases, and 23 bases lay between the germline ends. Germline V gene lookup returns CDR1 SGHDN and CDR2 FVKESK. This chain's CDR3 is CASSQPAEDGGESGELFF. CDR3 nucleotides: TGTGCCAGCAGCCAGCCGGCAGAAGACGGAGGGGAGTCCGGGGAGCTGTTTTTT.

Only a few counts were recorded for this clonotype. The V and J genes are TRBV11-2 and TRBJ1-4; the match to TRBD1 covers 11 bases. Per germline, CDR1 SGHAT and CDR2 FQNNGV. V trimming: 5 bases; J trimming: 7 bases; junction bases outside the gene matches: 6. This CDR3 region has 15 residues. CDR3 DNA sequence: TGTGCCAGCAGCCGGGGAGGGACAGGGGGTGAAAAACTGTTTTTT. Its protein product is CASSRGGTGGEKLFF.

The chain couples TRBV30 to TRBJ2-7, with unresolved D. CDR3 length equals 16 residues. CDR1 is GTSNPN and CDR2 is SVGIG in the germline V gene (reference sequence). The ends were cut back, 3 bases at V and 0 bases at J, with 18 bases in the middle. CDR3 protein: CAWRGTKPFYSYEQYF. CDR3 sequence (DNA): TGTGCCTGGAGGGGAACCAAACCATTCTACTCCTACGAGCAGTACTTC.

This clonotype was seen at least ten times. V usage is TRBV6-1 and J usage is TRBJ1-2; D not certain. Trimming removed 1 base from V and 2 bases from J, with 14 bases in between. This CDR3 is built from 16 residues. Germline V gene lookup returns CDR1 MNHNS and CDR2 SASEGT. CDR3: CASSEGSGFGNYGYTF. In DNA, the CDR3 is TGTGCCAGCAGTGAAGGGTCGGGGTTCGGGAACTATGGCTACACCTTC.

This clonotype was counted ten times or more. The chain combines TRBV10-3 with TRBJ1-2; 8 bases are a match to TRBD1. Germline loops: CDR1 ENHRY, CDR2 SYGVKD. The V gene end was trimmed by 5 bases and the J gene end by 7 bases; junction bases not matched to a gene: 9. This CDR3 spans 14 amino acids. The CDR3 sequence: CAISKTGAIAGYTF. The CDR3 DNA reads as TGTGCCATCAGTAAGACAGGGGCGATAGCTGGCTACACCTTC.

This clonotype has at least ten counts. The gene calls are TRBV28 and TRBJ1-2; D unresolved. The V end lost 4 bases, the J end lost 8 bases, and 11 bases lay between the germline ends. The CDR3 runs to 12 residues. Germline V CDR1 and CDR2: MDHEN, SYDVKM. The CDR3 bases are TGTGCCAGCAGTTCCTACACGGTCGGCTACACCTTC. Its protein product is CASSSYTVGYTF.

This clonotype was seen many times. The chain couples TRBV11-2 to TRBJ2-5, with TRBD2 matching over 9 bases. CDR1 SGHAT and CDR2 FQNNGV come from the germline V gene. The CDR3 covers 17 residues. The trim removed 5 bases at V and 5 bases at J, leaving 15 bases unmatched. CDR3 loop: CASSPEGSGGGWETQYF. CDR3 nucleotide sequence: TGTGCCAGCAGCCCGGAGGGTAGCGGGGGAGGGTGGGAGACCCAGTACTTC. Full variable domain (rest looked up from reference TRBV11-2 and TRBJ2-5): EAGVAQSPRYKIIEKRQSVAFWCNPISGHATLYWYQQILGQGPKLLIQFQNNGVVDDSQLPKDRFSAERLKGVDSTLKIQPAKLEDSAVYLCASSPEGSGGGWETQYFGPGTRLLVL.